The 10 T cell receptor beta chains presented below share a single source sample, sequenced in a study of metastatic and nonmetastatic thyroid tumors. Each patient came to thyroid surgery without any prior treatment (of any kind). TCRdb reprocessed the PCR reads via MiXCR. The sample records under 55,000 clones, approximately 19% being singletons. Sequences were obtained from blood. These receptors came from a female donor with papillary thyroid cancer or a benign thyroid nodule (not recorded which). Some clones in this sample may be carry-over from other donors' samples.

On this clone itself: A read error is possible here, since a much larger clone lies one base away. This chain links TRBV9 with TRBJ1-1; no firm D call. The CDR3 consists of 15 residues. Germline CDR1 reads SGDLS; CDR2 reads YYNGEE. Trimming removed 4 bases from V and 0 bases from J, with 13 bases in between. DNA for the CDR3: TGTGCCAGCAGCCCCCAGACGTCCATGAACACTGAAGCTTTCTTT. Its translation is CASSPQTSMNTEAFF.

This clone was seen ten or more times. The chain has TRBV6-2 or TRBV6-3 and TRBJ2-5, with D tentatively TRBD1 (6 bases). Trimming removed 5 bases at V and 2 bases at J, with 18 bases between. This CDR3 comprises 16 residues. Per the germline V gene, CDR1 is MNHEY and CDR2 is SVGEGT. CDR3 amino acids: CASSQARQVWQETQYF. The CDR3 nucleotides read TGTGCCAGCAGTCAAGCTCGACAGGTTTGGCAAGAGACCCAGTACTTC.

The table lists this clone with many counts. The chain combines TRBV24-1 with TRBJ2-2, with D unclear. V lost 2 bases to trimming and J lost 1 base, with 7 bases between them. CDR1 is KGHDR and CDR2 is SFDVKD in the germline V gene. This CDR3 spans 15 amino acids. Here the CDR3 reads CATSDSPMNTGELFF. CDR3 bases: TGTGCCACCAGTGATTCTCCTATGAACACCGGGGAGCTGTTTTTT.

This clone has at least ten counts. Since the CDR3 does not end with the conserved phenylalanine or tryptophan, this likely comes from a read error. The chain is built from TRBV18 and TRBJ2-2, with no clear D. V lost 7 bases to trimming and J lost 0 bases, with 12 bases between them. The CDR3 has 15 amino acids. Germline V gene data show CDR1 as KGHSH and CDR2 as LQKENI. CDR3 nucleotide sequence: TGTGCCAGCTTATCCCCGGCCGCGAACACCGGGGAGCTGTTTCTT. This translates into CASLSPAANTGELFL.

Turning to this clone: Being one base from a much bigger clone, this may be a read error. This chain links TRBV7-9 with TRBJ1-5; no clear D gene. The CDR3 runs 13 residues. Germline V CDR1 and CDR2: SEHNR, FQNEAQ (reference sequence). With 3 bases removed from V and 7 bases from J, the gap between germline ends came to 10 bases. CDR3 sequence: CASSFMVGQPQHF. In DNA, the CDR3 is TGTGCCAGCAGCTTTATGGTAGGCCAGCCCCAGCATTTT.

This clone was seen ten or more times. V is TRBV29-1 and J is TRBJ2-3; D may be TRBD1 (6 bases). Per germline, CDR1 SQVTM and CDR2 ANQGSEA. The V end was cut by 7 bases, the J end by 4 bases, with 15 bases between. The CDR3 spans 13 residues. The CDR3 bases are TGCAGCGGTCAGGGGTCGGCAGCAGATACGCAGTATTTT. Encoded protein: CSGQGSAADTQYF.

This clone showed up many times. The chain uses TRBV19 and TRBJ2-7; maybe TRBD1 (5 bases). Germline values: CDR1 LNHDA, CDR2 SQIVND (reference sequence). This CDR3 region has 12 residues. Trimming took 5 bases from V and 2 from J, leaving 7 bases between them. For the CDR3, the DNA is TGTGCCAGTAGTGACAGAACCTACGAGCAGTACTTC. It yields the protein CASSDRTYEQYF.

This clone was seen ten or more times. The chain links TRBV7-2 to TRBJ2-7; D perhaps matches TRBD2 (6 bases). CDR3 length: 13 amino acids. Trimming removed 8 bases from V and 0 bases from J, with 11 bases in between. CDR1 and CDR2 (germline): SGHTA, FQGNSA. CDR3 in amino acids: CASGTLSSYEQYF. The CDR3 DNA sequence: TGTGCCAGCGGGACTCTGAGCTCCTACGAGCAGTACTTC.

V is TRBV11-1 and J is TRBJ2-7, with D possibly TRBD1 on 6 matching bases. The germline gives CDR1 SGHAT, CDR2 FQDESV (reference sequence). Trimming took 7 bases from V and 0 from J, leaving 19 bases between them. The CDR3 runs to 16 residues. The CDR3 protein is CASISTRTDISYEQYF. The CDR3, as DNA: TGTGCCAGCATCTCTACTCGGACAGATATCTCCTACGAGCAGTACTTC. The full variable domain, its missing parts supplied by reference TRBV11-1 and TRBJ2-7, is EAEVAQSPRYKITEKSQAVAFWCDPISGHATLYWYRQILGQGPELLVQFQDESVVDDSQLPKDRFSAERLKGVDSTLKIQPAELGDSAMYLCASISTRTDISYEQYFGPGTRLTVT.

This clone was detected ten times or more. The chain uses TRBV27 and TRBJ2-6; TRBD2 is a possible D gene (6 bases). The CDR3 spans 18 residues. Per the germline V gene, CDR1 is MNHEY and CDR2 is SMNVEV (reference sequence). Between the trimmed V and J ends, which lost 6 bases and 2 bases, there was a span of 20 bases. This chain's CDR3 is CASSTTRYPGTGANVLTF. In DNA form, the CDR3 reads TGTGCCAGCAGCACGACTAGGTATCCTGGCACTGGGGCCAACGTCCTGACTTTC. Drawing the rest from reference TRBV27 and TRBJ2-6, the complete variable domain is EAQVTQNPRYLITVTGKKLTVTCSQNMNHEYMSWYRQDPGLGLRQIYYSMNVEVTDKGDVPEGYKVSRKEKRNFPLILESPSPNQTSLYFCASSTTRYPGTGANVLTFGAGSRLTVL.